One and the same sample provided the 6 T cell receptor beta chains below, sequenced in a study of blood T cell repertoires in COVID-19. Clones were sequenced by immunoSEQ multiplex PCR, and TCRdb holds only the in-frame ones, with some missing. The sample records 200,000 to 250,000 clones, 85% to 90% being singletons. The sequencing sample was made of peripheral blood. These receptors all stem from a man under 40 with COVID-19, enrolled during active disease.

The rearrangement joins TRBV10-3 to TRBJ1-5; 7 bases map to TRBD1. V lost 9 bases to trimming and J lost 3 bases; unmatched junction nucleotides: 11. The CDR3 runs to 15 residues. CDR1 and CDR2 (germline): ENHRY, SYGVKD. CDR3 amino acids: CAISQGSQLNQPQHF. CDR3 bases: TGTGCCATTTCACAGGGGTCCCAACTCAATCAGCCCCAGCATTTT.

CDR3 DNA: TGTGCCAGTAGTATATCAGGGCATGGAAACACCATATATTTT. Its translation: CASSISGHGNTIYF. The chain has TRBV19 and TRBJ1-3, with TRBD1 as a possible D gene (5 bases). V was cut by 2 bases and J by 3 bases, with 8 bases left in between. There are 14 residues in the CDR3. CDR1 LNHDA and CDR2 SQIVND come from the germline V gene (reference sequence).

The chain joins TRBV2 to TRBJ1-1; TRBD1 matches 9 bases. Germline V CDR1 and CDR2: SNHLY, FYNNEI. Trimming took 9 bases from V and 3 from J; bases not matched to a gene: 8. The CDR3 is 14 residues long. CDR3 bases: TGTGCCAGGACACAGGGGGCAGGGGACACTGAAGCTTTCTTT. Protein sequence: CARTQGAGDTEAFF.

CDR3 protein: CASSWTSGRLNNEQFF. The DNA for the CDR3 is TGTGCCAGCAGCTGGACTAGCGGGAGGCTAAACAATGAGCAGTTCTTC. This chain links TRBV6-2 or TRBV6-3 with TRBJ2-1; 14 bases fit TRBD2. The CDR3 runs to 16 residues. V gave up 6 bases and J gave up 5 bases; unmatched junction bases: 6. The germline V gene has CDR1 MNHEY and CDR2 SVGEGT.

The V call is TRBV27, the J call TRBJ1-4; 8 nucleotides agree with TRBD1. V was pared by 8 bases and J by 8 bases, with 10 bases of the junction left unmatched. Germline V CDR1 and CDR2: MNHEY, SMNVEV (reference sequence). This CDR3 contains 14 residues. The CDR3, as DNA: TGTGCCAGCGGACCCCGACAGGGGCAGGAAAAACTGTTTTTT. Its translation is CASGPRQGQEKLFF.

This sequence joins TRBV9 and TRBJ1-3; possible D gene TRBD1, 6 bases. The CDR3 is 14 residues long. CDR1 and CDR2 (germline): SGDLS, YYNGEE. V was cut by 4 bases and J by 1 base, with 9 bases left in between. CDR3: CASSTQGSGNTIYF. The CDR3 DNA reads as TGTGCCAGCAGCACACAGGGTTCTGGAAACACCATATATTTT.